A single T cell receptor (beta chain) is shown here with its context. No antigen is known for it. Base qualities are not recorded, but no much larger clone differs from it by a single base. The sample comes from a study of T cells after yellow fever vaccination (dated by TCRdb to about 2019). For the wider study: The SMART-Seq v4 Ultra Low Input RNA kit was used to prepare libraries from fractions with low cell numbers. To follow T-cell clones before and after both primary and booster YFV17D yellow fever vaccination, bulk TCR alpha and beta repertoires underwent longitudinal sequencing. Two healthy male donors, one aged 18 to 30 and one aged 30 to 40 years, made up the cohort. Bulk PBMC replicates and cell subsets were isolated from blood drawn at multiple timepoints before and after both primary and secondary immunization.

This specimen's treatment or condition label, interpreted: live attenuated yellow fever vaccine strain. PBMCs were isolated from peripheral blood using a standard Ficoll-Paque protocol. Dynabeads CD4 and CD8 positive selection kits were used to isolate CD4 and CD8 T-cell fractions. TriZol was used to extract RNA from bulk PBMCs, from CD4 and CD8 fractions, and from dextramer-positive and dextramer-negative fractions. The germline V gene (reference sequence) provides CDR1 MNHNY and CDR2 SVGAGI. The CDR3 measures 14 amino acids from cysteine to phenylalanine. The DNA shown is the 42-base CDR3, in frame from base 1. From V the trimming removes 6 bases and from J it removes 7 bases, while the gene matches leave 9 bases of the junction unaccounted for. Sequencing was performed on an Illumina NovaSeq 6000. TCR cDNA was made using 5'RACE template switching, a step that added a universal primer site and unique molecular identifiers. Priming for cDNA synthesis came from both the TCR alpha and TCR beta constant segments. Library amplification involved two PCR steps, and the second step added sample barcodes and sequencing adapters. Libraries were sequenced on Illumina HiSeq 2500 (2x100 bp) or NovaSeq (2x150 bp). The paper's processing steps were these. MIGEC handled demultiplexing of reads and collapsing into UMI consensus sequences, while MiXCR performed V(D)J alignment. Clonotypes responding to the vaccine were identified with edgeR on replicate PBMC samples, with the criteria of FDR below 0.01 and a log2 fold change above 5 up to day 15. Bulk clonotypes were assigned CD4 or CD8 identity according to which sequenced CD4 or CD8 repertoire held them at higher abundance. Using fastp at Q25 and MiXCR, TCRdb reprocessed the public reads and kept productive beta chains. Rows with one shared CDR3 protein collapse into an entry with the most common genes and DNA. The V and J calls were not made by the authors but by TCRdb's processing. In this sample the table shows 150,000 to 200,000 distinct CDR3 sequences, 8% to 13% of which occur a single time. The biggest ten clones account for 35% to 45% of the sample.

What the research found in general, with its limitations: Because abundant contaminating clonotypes from the bulk population could be contained in FACS-sorted repertoires, computational filtering was required. The secondary T-cell response was weaker than the primary response but faster, peaking on day 5 instead of day 15. Most clones expanded after primary vaccination were re-detected after the booster (almost 98% of CD4 and around nine tenths of CD8), suggesting broad memory maintenance. The study included only two donors, which limits how far the findings can be generalized. A small fraction of clonotypes appeared in both the CD4 and CD8 compartments, likely as a result of convergent recombination.

The V and J genes are TRBV6-6 and TRBJ1-5, and 7 bases in between align with TRBD1. The TCR sequence derives from a man aged 18 to 29 who received the YFV17D yellow fever vaccine. This specimen was CD8+ T cells sorted from PBMCs, taken 15 days after the yellow fever booster vaccination. The DNA reads TGTGCCAGCAGCCAAACAGGGGTGGGGCAGCCCCAGCATTTT. Its protein is CASSQTGVGQPQHF.